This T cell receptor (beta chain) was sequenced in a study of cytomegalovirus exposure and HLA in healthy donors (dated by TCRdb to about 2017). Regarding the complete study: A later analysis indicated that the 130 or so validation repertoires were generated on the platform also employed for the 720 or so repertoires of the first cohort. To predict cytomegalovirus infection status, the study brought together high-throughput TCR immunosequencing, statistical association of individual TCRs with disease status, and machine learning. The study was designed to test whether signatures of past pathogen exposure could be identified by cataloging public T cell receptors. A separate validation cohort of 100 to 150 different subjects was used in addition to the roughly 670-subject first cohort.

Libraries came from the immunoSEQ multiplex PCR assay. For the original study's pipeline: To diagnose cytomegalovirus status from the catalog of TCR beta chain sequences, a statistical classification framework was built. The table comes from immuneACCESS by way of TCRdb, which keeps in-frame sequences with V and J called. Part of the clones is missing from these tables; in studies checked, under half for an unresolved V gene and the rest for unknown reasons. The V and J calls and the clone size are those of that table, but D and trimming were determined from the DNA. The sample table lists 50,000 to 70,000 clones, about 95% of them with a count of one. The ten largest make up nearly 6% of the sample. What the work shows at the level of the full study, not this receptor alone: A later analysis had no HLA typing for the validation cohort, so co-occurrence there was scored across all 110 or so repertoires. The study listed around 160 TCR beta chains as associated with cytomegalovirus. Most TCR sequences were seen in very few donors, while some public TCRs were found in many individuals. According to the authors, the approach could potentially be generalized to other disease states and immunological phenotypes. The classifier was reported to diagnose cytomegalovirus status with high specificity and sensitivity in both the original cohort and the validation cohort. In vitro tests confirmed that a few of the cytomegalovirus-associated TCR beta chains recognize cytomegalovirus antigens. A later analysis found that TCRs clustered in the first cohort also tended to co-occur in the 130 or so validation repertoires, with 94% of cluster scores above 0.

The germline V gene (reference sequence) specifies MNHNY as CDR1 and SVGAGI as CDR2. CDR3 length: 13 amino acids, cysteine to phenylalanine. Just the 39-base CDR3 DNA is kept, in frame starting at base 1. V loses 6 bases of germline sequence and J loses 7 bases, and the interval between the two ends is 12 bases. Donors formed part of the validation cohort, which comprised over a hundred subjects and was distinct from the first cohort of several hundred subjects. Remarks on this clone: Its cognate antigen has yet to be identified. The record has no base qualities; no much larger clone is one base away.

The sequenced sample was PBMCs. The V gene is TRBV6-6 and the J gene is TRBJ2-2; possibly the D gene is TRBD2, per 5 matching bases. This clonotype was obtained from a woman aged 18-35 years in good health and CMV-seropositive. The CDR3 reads CASSTFGVGELFF. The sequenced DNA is TGTGCCAGCAGCACTTTCGGGGTCGGGGAGCTGTTTTTT.